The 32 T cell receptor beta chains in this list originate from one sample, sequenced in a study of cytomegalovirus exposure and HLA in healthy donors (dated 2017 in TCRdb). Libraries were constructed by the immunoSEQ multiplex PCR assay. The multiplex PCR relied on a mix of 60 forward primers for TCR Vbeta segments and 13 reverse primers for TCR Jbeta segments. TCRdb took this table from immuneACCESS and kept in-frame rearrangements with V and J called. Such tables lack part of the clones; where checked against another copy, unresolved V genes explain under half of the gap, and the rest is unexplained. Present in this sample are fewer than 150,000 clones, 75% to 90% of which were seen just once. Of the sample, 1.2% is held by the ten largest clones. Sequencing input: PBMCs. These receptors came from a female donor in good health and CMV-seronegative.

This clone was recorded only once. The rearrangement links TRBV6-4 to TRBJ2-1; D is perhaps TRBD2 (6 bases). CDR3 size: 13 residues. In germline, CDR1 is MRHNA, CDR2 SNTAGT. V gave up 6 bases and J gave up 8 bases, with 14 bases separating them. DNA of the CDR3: TGTGCCAGCAGCTCCGGACTATTCCATGAGCAGTTCTTC. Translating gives CASSSGLFHEQFF.

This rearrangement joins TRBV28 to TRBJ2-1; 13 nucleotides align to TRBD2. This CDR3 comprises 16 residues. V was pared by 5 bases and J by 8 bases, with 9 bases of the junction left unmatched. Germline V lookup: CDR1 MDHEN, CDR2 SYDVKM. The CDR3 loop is CASSPTGTSGIYEQFF. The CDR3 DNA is TGTGCCAGCAGTCCCACCGGGACTAGCGGGATTTATGAGCAGTTCTTC.

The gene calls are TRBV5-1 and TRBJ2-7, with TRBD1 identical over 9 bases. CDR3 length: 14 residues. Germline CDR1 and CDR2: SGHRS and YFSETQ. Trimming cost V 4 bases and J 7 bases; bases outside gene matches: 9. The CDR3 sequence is CASSPGQGEGEQYF. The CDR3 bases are TGCGCCAGCAGCCCGGGACAGGGCGAGGGGGAGCAGTACTTC.

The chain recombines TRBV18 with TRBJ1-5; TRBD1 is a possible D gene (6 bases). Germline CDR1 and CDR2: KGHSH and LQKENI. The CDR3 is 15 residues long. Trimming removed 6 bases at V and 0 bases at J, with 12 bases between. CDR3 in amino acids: CASSPEQGSNQPQHF. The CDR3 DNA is TGTGCCAGCTCCCCGGAACAGGGTAGCAATCAGCCCCAGCATTTT.

The CDR3 nucleotides read TGTGCCAGCTCACCACCTTCAGGGTTGGACTATGGCTACACCTTC. As protein: CASSPPSGLDYGYTF. The genes are TRBV18 and TRBJ1-2; a possible D gene is TRBD1 (5 bases). Between the trimmed V and J ends, which lost 0 bases and 3 bases, there was a span of 11 bases. The CDR3 has 15 residues. Germline V lookup: CDR1 KGHSH, CDR2 LQKENI.

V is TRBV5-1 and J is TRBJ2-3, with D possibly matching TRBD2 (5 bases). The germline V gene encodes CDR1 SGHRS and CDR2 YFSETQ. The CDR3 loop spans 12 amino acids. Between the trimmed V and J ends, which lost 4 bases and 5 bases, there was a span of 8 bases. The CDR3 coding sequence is TGCGCCAGCAGCCGAGGGAAAGATACGCAGTATTTT. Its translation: CASSRGKDTQYF.

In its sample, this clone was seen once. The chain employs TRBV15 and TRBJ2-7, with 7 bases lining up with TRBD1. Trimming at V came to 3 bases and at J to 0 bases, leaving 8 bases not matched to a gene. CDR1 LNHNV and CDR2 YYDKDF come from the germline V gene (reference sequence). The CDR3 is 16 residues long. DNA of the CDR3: TGTGCCACCAGCAGCCGTGACGGACAGGCCTCCTACGAGCAGTACTTC. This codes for CATSSRDGQASYEQYF.

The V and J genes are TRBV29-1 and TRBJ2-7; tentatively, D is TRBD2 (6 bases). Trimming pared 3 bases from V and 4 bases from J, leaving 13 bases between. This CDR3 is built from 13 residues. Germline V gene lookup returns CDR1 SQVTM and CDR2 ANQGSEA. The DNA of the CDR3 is TGCAGCGTTGAGGGCGGGGAAGGGTACGAGCAGTACTTC. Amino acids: CSVEGGEGYEQYF.

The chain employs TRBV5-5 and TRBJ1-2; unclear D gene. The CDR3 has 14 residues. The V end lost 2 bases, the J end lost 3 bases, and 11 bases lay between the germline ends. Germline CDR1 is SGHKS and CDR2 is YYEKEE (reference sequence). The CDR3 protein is CASSFQALDYGYTF. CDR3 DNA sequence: TGTGCCAGCAGCTTTCAGGCGCTGGACTATGGCTACACCTTC.

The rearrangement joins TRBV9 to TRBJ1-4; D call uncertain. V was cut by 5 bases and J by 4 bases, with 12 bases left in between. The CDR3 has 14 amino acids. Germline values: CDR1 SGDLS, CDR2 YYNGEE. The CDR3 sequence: CASRPGGGNEKLFF. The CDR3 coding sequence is TGTGCCAGCAGACCGGGAGGTGGTAATGAAAAACTGTTTTTT.

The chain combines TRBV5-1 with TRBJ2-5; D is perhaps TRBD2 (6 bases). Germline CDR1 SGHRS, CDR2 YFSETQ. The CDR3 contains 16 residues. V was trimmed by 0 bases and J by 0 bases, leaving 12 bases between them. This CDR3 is CASSLGGGTYQETQYF. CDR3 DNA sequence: TGCGCCAGCAGCTTGGGGGGCGGGACCTACCAAGAGACCCAGTACTTC.

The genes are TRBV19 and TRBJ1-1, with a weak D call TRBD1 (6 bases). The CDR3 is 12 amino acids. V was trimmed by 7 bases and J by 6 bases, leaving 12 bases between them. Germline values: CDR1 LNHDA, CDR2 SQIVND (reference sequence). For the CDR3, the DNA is TGTGCCAGTAAGGGGGGAGGGGCTGAAGCTTTCTTT. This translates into CASKGGGAEAFF. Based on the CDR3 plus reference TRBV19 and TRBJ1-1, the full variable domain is DGGITQSPKYLFRKEGQNVTLSCEQNLNHDAMYWYRQDPGQGLRLIYYSQIVNDFQKGDIAEGYSVSREKKESFPLTVTSAQKNPTAFYLCASKGGGAEAFFGQGTRLTVV.

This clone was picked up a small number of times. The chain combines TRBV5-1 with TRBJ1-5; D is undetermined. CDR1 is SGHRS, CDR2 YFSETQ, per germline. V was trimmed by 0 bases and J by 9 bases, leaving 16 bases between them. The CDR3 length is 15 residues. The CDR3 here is CASSLAGDGVTPQHF. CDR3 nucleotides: TGCGCCAGCAGCTTGGCCGGGGATGGCGTCACGCCCCAGCATTTT.

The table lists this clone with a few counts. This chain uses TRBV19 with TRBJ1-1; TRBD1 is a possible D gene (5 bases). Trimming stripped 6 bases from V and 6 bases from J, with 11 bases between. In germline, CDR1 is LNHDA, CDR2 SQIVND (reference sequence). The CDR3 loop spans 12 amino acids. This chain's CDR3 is CASSLGRAEAFF. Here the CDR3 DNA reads TGTGCCAGTAGCCTGGGCAGGGCTGAAGCTTTCTTT.

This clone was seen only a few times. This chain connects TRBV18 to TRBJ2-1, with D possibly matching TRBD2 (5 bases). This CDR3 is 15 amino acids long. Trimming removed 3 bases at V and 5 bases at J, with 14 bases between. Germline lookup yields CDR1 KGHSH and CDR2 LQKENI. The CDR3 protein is CASSPGLATHNEQFF. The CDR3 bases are TGTGCCAGCTCACCTGGACTTGCAACCCACAATGAGCAGTTCTTC.

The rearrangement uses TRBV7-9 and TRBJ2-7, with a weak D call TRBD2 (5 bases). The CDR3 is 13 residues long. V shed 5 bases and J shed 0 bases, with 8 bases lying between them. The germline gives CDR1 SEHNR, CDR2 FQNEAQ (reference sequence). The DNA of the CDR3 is TGTGCCAGCAGCCGCGGGCCCTCCTACGAGCAGTACTTC. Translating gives CASSRGPSYEQYF.

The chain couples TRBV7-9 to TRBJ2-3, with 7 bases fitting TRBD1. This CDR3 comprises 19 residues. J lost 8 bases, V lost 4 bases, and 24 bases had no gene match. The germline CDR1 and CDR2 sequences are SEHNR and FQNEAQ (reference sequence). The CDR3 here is CASSSDTGTDLFSGFTQYF. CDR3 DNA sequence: TGTGCCAGCAGCTCTGATACCGGGACAGATCTCTTTTCTGGTTTTACGCAGTATTTT.

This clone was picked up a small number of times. This chain's CDR3 is CASSHTSGRTGDEQFF. CDR3 sequence (DNA): TGCGCCAGCAGCCACACTAGCGGGAGGACTGGGGATGAGCAGTTCTTC. The chain is built from TRBV5-1 and TRBJ2-1, with 12 bases aligning to TRBD2. The junction had 10 bases not matched to a gene; V was cut back by 4 bases and J by 8 bases. CDR3 size: 16 residues. Germline assignment: CDR1 SGHRS and CDR2 YFSETQ.

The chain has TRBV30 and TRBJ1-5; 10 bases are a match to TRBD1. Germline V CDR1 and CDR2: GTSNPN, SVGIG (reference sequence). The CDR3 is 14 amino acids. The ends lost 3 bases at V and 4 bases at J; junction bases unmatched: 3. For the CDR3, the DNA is TGTGCCTGGAGGGACAGGGGGAGGAATCAGCCCCAGCATTTT. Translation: CAWRDRGRNQPQHF. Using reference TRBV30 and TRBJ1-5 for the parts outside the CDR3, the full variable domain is SQTIHQWPATLVQPVGSPLSLECTVEGTSNPNLYWYRQAAGRGLQLLFYSVGIGQISSEVPQNLSASRPQDRQFILSSKKLLLSDSGFYLCAWRDRGRNQPQHFGDGTRLSIL.

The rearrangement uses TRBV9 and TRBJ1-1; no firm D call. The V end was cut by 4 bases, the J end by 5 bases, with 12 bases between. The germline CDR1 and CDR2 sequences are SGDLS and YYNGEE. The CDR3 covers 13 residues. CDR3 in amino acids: CASSPRMRTEAFF. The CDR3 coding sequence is TGTGCCAGCAGCCCGCGCATGCGGACTGAAGCTTTCTTT.

CDR3: CASSIGLNYGYTF. Here the CDR3 DNA reads TGTGCCAGTAGTATCGGACTTAACTATGGCTACACCTTC. V is TRBV19 and J is TRBJ1-2; no clear D. From germline, CDR1 is LNHDA and CDR2 SQIVND (reference sequence). This CDR3 has 13 amino acids. Between the trimmed V and J ends, which lost 3 bases and 1 base, there was a span of 6 bases.

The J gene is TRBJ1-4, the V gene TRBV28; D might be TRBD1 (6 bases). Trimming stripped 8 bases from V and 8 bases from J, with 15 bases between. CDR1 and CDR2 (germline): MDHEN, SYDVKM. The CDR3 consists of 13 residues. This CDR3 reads CASLPAGAEKLFF. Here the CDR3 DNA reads TGTGCCAGCCTCCCAGCGGGGGCAGAAAAACTGTTTTTT.

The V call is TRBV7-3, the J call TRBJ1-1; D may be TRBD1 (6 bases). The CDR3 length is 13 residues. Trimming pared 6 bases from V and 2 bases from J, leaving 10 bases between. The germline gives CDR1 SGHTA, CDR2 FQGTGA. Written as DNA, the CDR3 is TGTGCCAGCAGGCTACAGGGAAACACTGAAGCTTTCTTT. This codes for CASRLQGNTEAFF.

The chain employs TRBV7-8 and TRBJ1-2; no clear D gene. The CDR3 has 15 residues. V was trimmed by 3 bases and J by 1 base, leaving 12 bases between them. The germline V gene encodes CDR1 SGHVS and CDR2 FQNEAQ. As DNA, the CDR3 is TGTGCCAGCAGCTTCCTACGCGGCAGTAACTATGGCTACACCTTC. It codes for CASSFLRGSNYGYTF.

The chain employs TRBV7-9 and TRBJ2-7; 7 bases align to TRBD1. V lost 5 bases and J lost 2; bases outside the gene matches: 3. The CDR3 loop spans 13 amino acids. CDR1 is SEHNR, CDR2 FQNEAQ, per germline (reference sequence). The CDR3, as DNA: TGTGCCAGCAGCACGGGACAGACCTACGAGCAGTACTTC. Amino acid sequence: CASSTGQTYEQYF.

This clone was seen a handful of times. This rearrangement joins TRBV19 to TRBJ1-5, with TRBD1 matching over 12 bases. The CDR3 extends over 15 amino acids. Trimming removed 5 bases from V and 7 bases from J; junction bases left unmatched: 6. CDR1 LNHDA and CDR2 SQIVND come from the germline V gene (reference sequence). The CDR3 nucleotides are TGTGCCAGTAGTGGTGGGACAGGGGGCCGCCAGCCCCAGCATTTT. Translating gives CASSGGTGGRQPQHF. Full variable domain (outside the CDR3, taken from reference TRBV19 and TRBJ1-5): DGGITQSPKYLFRKEGQNVTLSCEQNLNHDAMYWYRQDPGQGLRLIYYSQIVNDFQKGDIAEGYSVSREKKESFPLTVTSAQKNPTAFYLCASSGGTGGRQPQHFGDGTRLSIL.

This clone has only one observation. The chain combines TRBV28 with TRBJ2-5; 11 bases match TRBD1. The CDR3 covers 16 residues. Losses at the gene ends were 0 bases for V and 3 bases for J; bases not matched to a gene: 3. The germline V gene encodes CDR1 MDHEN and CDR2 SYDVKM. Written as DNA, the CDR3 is TGTGCCAGCAGTTTATGGGACAGGGGGCAGGAAGAGACCCAGTACTTC. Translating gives CASSLWDRGQEETQYF.

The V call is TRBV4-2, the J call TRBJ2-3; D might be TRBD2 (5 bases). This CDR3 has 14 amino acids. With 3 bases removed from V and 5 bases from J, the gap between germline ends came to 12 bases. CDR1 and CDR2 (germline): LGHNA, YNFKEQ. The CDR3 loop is CASSHHQRGDTQYF. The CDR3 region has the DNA TGTGCCAGCAGCCACCACCAACGGGGAGATACGCAGTATTTT.

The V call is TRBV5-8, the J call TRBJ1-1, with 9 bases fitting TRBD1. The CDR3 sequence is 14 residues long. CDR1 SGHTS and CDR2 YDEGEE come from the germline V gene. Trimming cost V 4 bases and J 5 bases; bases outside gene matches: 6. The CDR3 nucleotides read TGTGCCAGCAGCACAGGACAGGGGAAGACTGAAGCTTTCTTT. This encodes CASSTGQGKTEAFF.

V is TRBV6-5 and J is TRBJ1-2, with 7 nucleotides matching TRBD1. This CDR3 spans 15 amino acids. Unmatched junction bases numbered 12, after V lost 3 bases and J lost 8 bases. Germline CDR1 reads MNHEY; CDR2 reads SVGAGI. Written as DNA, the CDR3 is TGTGCCAGCAGTTATACGCAGACAGGGACGTCGGGCTACACCTTC. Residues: CASSYTQTGTSGYTF.

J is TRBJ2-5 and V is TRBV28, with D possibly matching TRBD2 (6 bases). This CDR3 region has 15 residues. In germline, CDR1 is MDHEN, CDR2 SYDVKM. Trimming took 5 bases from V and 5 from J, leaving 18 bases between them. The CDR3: CASSKRLDLGETQYF. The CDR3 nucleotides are TGTGCCAGCAGTAAAAGACTAGATCTTGGTGAGACCCAGTACTTC. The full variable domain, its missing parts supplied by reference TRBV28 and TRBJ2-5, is DVKVTQSSRYLVKRTGEKVFLECVQDMDHENMFWYRQDPGLGLRLIYFSYDVKMKEKGDIPEGYSVSREKKERFSLILESASTNQTSMYLCASSKRLDLGETQYFGPGTRLLVL.

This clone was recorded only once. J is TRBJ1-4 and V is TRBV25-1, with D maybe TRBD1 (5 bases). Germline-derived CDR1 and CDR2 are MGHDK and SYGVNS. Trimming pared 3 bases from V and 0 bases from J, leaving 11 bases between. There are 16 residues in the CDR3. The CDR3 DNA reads TGTGCCAGCAGTGAGGTCGCGGGGGCAACTAATGAAAAACTGTTTTTT. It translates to CASSEVAGATNEKLFF.